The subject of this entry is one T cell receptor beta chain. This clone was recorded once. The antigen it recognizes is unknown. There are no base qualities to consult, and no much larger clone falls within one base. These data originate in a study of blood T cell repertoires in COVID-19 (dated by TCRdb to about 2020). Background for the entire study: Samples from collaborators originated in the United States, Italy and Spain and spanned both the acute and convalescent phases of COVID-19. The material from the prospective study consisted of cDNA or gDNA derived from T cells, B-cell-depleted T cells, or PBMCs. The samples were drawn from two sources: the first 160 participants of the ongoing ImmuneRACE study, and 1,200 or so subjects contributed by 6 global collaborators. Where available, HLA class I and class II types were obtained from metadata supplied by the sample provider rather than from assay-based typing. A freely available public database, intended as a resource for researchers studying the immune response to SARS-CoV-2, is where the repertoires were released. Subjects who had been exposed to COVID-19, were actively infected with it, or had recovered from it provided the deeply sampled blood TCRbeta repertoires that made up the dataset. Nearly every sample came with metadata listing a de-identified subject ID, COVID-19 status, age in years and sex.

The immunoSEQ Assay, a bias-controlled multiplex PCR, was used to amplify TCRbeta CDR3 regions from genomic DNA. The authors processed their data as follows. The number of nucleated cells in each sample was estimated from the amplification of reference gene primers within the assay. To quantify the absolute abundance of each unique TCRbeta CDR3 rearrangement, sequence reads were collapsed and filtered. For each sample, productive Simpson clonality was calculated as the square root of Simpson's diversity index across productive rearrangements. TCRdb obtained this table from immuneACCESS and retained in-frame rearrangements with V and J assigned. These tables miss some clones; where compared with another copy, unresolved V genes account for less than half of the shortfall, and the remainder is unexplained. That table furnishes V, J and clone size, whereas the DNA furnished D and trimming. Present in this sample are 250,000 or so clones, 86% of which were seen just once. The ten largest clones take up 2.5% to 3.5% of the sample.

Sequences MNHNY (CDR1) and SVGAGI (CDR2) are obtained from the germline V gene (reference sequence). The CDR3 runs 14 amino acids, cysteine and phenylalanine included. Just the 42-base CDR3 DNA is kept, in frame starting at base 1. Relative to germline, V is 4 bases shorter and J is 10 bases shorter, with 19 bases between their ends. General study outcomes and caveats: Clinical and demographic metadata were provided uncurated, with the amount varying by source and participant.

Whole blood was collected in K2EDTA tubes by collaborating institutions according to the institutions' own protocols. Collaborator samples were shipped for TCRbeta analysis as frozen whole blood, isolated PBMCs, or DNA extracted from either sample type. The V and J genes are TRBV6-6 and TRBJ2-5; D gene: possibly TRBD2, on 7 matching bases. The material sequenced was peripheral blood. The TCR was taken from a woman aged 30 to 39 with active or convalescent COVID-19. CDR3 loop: CASSSRGSGGGQYF. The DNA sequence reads TGTGCCAGCAGTTCCAGGGGATCTGGGGGGGGCCAGTACTTC.